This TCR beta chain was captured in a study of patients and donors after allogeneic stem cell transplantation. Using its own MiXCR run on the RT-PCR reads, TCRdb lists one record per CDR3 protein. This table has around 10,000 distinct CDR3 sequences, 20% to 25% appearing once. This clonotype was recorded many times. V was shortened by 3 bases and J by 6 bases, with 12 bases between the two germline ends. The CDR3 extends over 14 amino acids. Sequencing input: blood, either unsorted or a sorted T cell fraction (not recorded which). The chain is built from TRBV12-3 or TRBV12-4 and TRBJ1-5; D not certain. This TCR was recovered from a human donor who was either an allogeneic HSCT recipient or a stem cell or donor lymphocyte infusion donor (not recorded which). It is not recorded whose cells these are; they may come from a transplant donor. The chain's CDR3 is CASSFSALGQPQHF. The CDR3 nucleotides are TGTGCCAGCAGTTTCTCGGCTTTAGGTCAGCCCCAGCATTTT.